The 13 T cell receptor beta chains below all came from one sample that was sequenced in a study of blood T cell repertoires in COVID-19. Measured with immunoSEQ multiplex PCR; TCRdb has only the in-frame clones, and not every one. The sample shows 200,000 to 250,000 clones, around 80% of them seen only once. Sequencing was carried out using peripheral blood. These receptors were collected from a woman aged 70-85 years with acute or convalescent COVID-19.

The chain uses TRBV5-6 and TRBJ2-3; maybe TRBD2 (5 bases). The CDR3 consists of 16 residues. V lost 4 bases and J 4 bases, leaving 19 bases between the germline ends. Germline CDR1 and CDR2: SGHDT and YYEEEE. The DNA of the CDR3 is TGTGCCAGCAGCCTTACCGTAGGCCTAGCAGCAGATACGCAGTATTTT. This sequence encodes CASSLTVGLAADTQYF.

This clone was recorded only once. V gene TRBV29-1 combines with J gene TRBJ2-3; D is perhaps TRBD1 (5 bases). The V end was cut by 7 bases, the J end by 1 base, with 12 bases between. The CDR3 has 13 amino acids. CDR1 SQVTM and CDR2 ANQGSEA come from the germline V gene. CDR3 loop: CSAQAPGTDTQYF. Written as DNA, the CDR3 is TGCAGCGCACAGGCGCCGGGCACAGATACGCAGTATTTT.

The table lists this clone with a count of one. This chain links TRBV28 with TRBJ1-1; no reliable D call. Germline CDR1 and CDR2: MDHEN and SYDVKM. CDR3 size: 11 residues. V gave up 7 bases and J gave up 7 bases, with 10 bases separating them. CDR3 amino acids: CASKRSGEAFF. CDR3 nucleotides: TGTGCCAGCAAGCGTAGCGGTGAAGCTTTCTTT.

Only a few counts were recorded for this clone. The chain links TRBV4-2 to TRBJ1-2; 9 bases are a match to TRBD1. The trim removed 0 bases at V and 10 bases at J, leaving 15 bases unmatched. CDR1 LGHNA and CDR2 YNFKEQ come from the germline V gene. This CDR3 region has 17 residues. The CDR3 DNA reads TGTGCCAGCAGCCAAGATGCGGGACAGGGCAGCCTCAAATTCTACACCTTC. It translates to CASSQDAGQGSLKFYTF.

This rearrangement joins TRBV10-3 to TRBJ2-5, with TRBD1 matching over 11 bases. The CDR3 length is 14 residues. CDR1 and CDR2 (germline): ENHRY, SYGVKD. V dropped 6 bases and J dropped 5; count of bases not matched to a gene: 5. CDR3 nucleotide sequence: TGTGCCATCAGCAAGGACAGGGGGCAGGAGACCCAGTACTTC. Translation: CAISKDRGQETQYF.

This rearrangement joins TRBV19 to TRBJ2-2, with D maybe TRBD1 (6 bases). This CDR3 spans 17 amino acids. Germline V gene lookup returns CDR1 LNHDA and CDR2 SQIVND (reference sequence). With 8 bases removed from V and 5 bases from J, the gap between germline ends came to 24 bases. The CDR3 spells CASRFGTRPLRTGELFF. The CDR3 DNA reads as TGTGCCAGTCGATTCGGGACAAGACCTTTGAGGACCGGGGAGCTGTTTTTT. Full variable domain (missing parts from reference TRBV19 and TRBJ2-2): DGGITQSPKYLFRKEGQNVTLSCEQNLNHDAMYWYRQDPGQGLRLIYYSQIVNDFQKGDIAEGYSVSREKKESFPLTVTSAQKNPTAFYLCASRFGTRPLRTGELFFGEGSRLTVL.

This sequence joins TRBV7-2 and TRBJ1-1; tentatively, D is TRBD1 (5 bases). The CDR3 length is 14 residues. Germline V gives CDR1 SGHTA, CDR2 FQGNSA. Trimming took off 1 base at V and 5 bases at J, with 11 bases between the two ends. CDR3 nucleotide sequence: TGTGCCAGCAGCTTAGGGCAGGGAAATACTGAAGCTTTCTTT. Translation: CASSLGQGNTEAFF.

V gene TRBV4-2 combines with J gene TRBJ1-1; D is perhaps TRBD1 (6 bases). With 1 base removed from V and 10 bases from J, the gap between germline ends came to 16 bases. This CDR3 is 14 amino acids long. CDR1 LGHNA and CDR2 YNFKEQ come from the germline V gene. In DNA form, the CDR3 reads TGTGCCAGCAGCCAAGGGGACAACGCCGTAGTAGCTTTCTTT. Translation: CASSQGDNAVVAFF.

V and J are TRBV5-1 and TRBJ2-1; 9 nucleotides agree with TRBD2. The length of the CDR3 is 16 residues. CDR1 SGHRS and CDR2 YFSETQ come from the germline V gene. Losses at the gene ends were 0 bases for V and 5 bases for J; bases not matched to a gene: 6. DNA of the CDR3: TGCGCCAGCAGCTTGGAGCCGCGGGGGGGTAACAATGAGCAGTTCTTC. Protein: CASSLEPRGGNNEQFF.

This clone showed up just once. The chain carries TRBV11-3 and TRBJ2-5; D unresolved. V was cut by 1 base and J by 4 bases, with 7 bases left in between. Germline CDR1 and CDR2: SGHNT and YENEEA. The CDR3 is 13 amino acids. The CDR3 bases are TGTGCCAGCAGCTTAGGTCCAGGAGAGACCCAGTACTTC. Translating it yields CASSLGPGETQYF.

The gene calls are TRBV18 and TRBJ2-7, with 9 bases fitting TRBD1. V lost 4 bases, J lost 3 bases, and 4 bases stayed unmatched. The germline V gene encodes CDR1 KGHSH and CDR2 LQKENI. The CDR3 is made up of 14 amino acids. The DNA of the CDR3 is TGTGCCAGCTCACTTGACAGGGGGAACTACGAGCAGTACGTC. It encodes CASSLDRGNYEQYV.

In its sample, this clone was seen once. The V gene is TRBV30, the J gene TRBJ1-1; no definite D call. With 3 bases removed from V and 6 bases from J, the gap between germline ends came to 8 bases. CDR1 is GTSNPN, CDR2 SVGIG, per germline (reference sequence). This CDR3 has 11 residues. CDR3 sequence: CAWSQVAEAFF. The CDR3 region has the DNA TGTGCCTGGAGCCAGGTCGCTGAAGCTTTCTTT.

Remarks on this clone: Other DNA sequences of this sample code for an identical CDR3. The chain joins TRBV3-1 (or the pseudogene TRBV3-2) to TRBJ2-5; 9 bases agree with TRBD2. V trimming: 2 bases; J trimming: 0 bases; junction bases outside the gene matches: 4. CDR1 LGHDT and CDR2 YNNKEL come from the germline V gene (reference sequence). The CDR3 extends over 16 amino acids. The CDR3: CASSQNSGGNQETQYF. CDR3 nucleotide sequence: TGTGCCAGCAGCCAAAACAGCGGGGGGAACCAAGAGACCCAGTACTTC.